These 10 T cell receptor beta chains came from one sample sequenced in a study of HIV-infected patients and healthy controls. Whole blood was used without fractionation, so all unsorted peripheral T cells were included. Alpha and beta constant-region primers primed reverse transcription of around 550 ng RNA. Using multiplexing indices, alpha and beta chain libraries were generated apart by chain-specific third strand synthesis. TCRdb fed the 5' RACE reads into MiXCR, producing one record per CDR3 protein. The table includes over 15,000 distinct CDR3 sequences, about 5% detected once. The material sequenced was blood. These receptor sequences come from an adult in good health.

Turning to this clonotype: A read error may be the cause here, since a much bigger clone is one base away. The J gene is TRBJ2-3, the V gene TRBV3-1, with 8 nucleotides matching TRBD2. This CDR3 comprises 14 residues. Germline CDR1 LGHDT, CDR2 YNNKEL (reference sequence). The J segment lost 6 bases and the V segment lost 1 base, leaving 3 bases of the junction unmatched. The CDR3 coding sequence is TGTGCCAGCAGCCAAGCGGGGGGGGCGGATACGCAGTATTTT. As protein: CASSQAGGADTQYF.

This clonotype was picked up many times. CDR3 in DNA: TGCGCCAGCAGCCAAGATAATAGCGGGGTTCACAATGAGCAGTTCTTC. This gives the protein CASSQDNSGVHNEQFF. The chain combines TRBV4-3 with TRBJ2-1; 8 positions match TRBD2. This CDR3 comprises 16 residues. The J segment lost 5 bases and the V segment lost 0 bases, leaving 6 bases of the junction unmatched. Germline CDR1 LGHNA, CDR2 YSLEER.

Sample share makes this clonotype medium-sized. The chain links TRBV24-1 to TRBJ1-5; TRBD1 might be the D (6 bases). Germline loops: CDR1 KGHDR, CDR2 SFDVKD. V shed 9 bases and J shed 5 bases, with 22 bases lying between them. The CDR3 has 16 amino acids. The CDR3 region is CATPIYGQSGYQPQHF. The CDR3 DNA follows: TGTGCCACCCCAATCTATGGACAGTCGGGGTATCAGCCCCAGCATTTT.

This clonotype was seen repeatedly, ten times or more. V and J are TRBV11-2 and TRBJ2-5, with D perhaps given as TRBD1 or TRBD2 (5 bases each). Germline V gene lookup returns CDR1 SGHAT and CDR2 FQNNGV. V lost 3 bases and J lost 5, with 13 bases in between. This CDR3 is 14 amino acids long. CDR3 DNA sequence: TGTGCCAGCAGCTTCAACCCAGGGAGCGAGACCCAGTACTTC. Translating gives CASSFNPGSETQYF.

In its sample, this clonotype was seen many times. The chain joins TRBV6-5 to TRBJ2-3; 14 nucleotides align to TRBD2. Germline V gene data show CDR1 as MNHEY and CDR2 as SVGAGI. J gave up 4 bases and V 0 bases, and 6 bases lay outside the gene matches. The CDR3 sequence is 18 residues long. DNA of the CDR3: TGTGCCAGCAGTTACTCGACTAGCGGGGGGGTGGGCCCAGATACGCAGTATTTT. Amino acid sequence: CASSYSTSGGVGPDTQYF.

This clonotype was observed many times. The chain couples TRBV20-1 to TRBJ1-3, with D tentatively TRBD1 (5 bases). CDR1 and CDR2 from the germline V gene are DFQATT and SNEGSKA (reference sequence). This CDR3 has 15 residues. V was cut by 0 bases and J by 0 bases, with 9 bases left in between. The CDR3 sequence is CSAREFRASGNTIYF. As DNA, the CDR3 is TGCAGTGCTAGAGAATTCAGGGCCTCTGGAAACACCATATATTTT.

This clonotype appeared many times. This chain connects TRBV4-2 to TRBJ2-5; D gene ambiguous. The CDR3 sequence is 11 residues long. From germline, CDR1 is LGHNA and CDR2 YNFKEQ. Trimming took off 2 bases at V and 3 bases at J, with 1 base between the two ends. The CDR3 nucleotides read TGTGCCAGCAGCCAAAAAGAGACCCAGTACTTC. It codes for CASSQKETQYF.

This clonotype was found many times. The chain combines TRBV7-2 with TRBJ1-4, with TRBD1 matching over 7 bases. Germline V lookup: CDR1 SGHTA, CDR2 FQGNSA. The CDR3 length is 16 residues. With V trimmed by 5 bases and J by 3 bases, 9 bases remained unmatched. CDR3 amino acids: CASSPLRGPANEKLFF. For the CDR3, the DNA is TGTGCCAGCAGCCCGCTTAGGGGGCCAGCTAATGAAAAACTGTTTTTT.

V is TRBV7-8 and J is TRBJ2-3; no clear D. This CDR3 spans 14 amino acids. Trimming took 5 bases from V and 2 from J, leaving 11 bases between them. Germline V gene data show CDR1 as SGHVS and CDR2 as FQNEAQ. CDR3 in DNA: TGTGCCAGCAGCCCTCTTCTAGTCACAGATACGCAGTATTTT. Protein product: CASSPLLVTDTQYF.

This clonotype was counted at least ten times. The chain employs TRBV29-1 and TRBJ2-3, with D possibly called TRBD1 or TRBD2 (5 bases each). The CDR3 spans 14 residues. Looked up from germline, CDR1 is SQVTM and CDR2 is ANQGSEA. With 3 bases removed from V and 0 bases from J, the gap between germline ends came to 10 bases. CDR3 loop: CSVDRDLSTDTQYF. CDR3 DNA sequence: TGCAGCGTTGATCGGGACCTAAGCACAGATACGCAGTATTTT.